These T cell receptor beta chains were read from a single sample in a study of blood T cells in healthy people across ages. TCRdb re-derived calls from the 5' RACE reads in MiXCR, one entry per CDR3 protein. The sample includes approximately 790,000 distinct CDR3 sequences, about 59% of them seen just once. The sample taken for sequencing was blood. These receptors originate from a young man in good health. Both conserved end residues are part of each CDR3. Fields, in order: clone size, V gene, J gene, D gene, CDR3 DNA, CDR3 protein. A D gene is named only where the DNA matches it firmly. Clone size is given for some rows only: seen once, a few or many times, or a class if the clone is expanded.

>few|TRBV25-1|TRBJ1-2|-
TGTGCCAGCAGTGCACCCCCGGACTATGGCTACACCTTC
CASSAPPDYGYTF
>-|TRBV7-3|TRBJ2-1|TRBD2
TGTGCCAGCAGCCCAGGGGCTAGCGGGGGGAATGGGCAGTTCTTC
CASSPGASGGNGQFF
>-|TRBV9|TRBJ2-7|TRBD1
TGTGCCAGCAGCGTATCGACCTTGACAGGGAGCGTCCACGAGCAGTACTTC
CASSVSTLTGSVHEQYF
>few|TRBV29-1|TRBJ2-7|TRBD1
TGCAGCGGCACCGGGACAGAGACTTCCTACGAGCAGTACTTC
CSGTGTETSYEQYF
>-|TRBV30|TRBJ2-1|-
TGTGCCTGGAGTGCACGGCGTCGAGATGAGCAGTTCTTC
CAWSARRRDEQFF
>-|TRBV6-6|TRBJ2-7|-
TGTGCCAGCAGTTACCAACCGGACGGAGCCTACGAGCAGTACTTC
CASSYQPDGAYEQYF
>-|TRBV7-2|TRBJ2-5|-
TGTGCCAGCAGCTACGGGGGAGTAGAGACCCAGTACTTC
CASSYGGVETQYF
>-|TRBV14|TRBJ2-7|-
TGTGCCAGCAGGCGTACCGGGACATCGAGCTACGAGCAGTACTTC
CASRRTGTSSYEQYF
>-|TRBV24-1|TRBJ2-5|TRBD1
TGTGCCACCAGTGACATTGGGACAGGAGAGGAAGAGACCCAGTACTTC
CATSDIGTGEEETQYF
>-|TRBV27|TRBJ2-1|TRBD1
TGTGCTAGCAGTTTACTGGGGACAGGGGGAAGCTCCTACAATGAGCAGTTCTTC
CASSLLGTGGSSYNEQFF
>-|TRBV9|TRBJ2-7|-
TGTGCCAGCAGCGCAGAGGGGGGCGGCTCCTACGAGCAGTACTTC
CASSAEGGGSYEQYF
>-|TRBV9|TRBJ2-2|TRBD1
TGTGCCAGCAGCATCGGGACAGGGGGGTACACCGGGGAGCCGTTTTTT
CASSIGTGGYTGEPFF
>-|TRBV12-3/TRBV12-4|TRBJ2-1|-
TGTGCCAGCAGTCCCGGGACACCCAATGAGCAGTTCTTC
CASSPGTPNEQFF
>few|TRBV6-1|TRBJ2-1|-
TGTGCCAGCAGTATAACAGGGATTCGCAATGAGCAGTTCTTC
CASSITGIRNEQFF
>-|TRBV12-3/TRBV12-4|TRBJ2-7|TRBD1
TGTGCCAGCAGTCCGGGACAGGCGTGCGAGCAGTACTTC
CASSPGQACEQYF
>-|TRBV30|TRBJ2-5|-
TGTGCCTGGAGTGTAACGGAACGAGGAGAGACCCAGTACTTC
CAWSVTERGETQYF
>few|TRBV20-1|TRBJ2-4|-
TGCAGTGCCTCACCTAACCTAGCCAAAAACATTCAGTACTTC
CSASPNLAKNIQYF
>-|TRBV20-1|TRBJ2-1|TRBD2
TGCACCGTAACTAGCGGGGTCAACAATGAGCAGTTCTTC
CTVTSGVNNEQFF
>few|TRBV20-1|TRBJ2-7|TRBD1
TGCAGTGCTAGACTACCGGGACAGGGGTCGTACGAGCAGTACTTC
CSARLPGQGSYEQYF
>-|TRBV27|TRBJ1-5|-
TGTGCCAGCAGTTACGTTGGAGAGGTTGGACAGCCCCAGCATTTT
CASSYVGEVGQPQHF